This entry describes one T cell receptor (beta chain). Its matching antigen is unknown. This record belongs to a study of cytomegalovirus exposure and HLA in healthy donors. General study results and limits: The study put 150 to 200 TCR beta chains on its list as cytomegalovirus-associated. V- and J-gene trimming of TCR beta was linked (in a later analysis) to a missense DCLRE1C variant. The majority of CMV-associated TCR beta chains were reported as apparently HLA-restricted in a later analysis.

Primers: 60 Vbeta forward and 13 Jbeta reverse. Method: immunoSEQ multiplex PCR; TCRdb's copy keeps in-frame clones and lacks some. The repertoire holds 150,000 to 200,000 clones, with under 75% as singletons. The donors comprised healthy bone marrow donors. CDR3 length: 14 amino acids. Trimming took off 4 bases at V and 1 base at J, with 11 bases between the two ends. The germline gives CDR1 SGDLS, CDR2 YYNGEE. The sample taken for sequencing was PBMCs. The rearrangement links TRBV9 to TRBJ1-1; D possibly corresponds to TRBD1 (5 bases). The sequence was collected from a middle-aged man in good health and CMV-seropositive. The CDR3, as DNA: TGTGCCAGCAGCCTACGGGGGGGGAACACTGAAGCTTTCTTT. It yields the protein CASSLRGGNTEAFF.